This T cell receptor beta chain originates from a study of T cell clonotyping in hematopoietic cell transplantation. The V gene lost 2 bases and the J gene lost 2 bases, with 7 bases spanning the gap. Germline CDR1 and CDR2: GTSNPN and SVGIG (reference sequence). The CDR3 is 12 amino acids. Here immunoSEQ multiplex PCR was the method, and the copy in TCRdb shows in-frame clones only, minus some. The sample yields 15,000 or so clones, about four fifths seen once. The TCR sequence derives from a female patient aged 40-49 years who had an allogeneic stem cell transplant from a related donor, so T cells may come from the graft donor. Some clones in this sample may be carry-over from other donors' samples. The chain couples TRBV30 to TRBJ2-7; D remains unclear. This specimen was PBMCs, taken 100 days after allogeneic stem cell transplant. CDR3 sequence reads: CAWSRSPYEQYF. Written as DNA, the CDR3 is TGTGCCTGGAGTAGGTCGCCCTACGAGCAGTACTTC.